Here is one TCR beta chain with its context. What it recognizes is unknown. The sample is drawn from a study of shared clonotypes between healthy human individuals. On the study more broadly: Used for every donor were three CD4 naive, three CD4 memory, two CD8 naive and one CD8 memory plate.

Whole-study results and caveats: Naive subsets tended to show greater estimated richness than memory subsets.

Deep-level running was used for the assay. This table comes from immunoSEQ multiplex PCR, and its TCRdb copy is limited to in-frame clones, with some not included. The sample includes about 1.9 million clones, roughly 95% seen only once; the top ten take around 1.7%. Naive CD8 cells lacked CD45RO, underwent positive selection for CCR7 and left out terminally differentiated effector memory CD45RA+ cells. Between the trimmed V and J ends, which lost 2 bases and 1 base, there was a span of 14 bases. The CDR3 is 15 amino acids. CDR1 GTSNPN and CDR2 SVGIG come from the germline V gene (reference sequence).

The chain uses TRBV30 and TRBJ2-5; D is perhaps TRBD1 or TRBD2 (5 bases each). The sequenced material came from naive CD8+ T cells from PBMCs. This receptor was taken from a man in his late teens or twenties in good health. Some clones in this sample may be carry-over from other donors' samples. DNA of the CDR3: TGTGCCTGGAGTATGTTAAGGGGACCCCAAGAGACCCAGTACTTC. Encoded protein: CAWSMLRGPQETQYF.